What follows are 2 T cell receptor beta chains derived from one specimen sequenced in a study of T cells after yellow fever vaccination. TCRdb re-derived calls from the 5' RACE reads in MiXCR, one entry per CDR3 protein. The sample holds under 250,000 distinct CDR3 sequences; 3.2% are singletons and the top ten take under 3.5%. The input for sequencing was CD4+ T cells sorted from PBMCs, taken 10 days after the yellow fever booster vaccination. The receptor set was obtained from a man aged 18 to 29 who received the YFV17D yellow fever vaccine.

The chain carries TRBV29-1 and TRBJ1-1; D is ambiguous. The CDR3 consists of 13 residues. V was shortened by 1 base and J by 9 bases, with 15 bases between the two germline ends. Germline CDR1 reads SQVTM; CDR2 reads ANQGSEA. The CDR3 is CSVEVRGGEKAFF. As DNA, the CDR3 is TGCAGCGTTGAAGTCCGGGGTGGGGAGAAAGCTTTCTTT.

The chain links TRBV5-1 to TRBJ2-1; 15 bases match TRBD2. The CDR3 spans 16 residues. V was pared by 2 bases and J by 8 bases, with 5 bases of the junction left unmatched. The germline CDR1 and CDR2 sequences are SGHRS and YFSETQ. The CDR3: CASSFKGLAGGDEQFF. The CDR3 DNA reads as TGCGCCAGCAGCTTCAAGGGACTAGCGGGGGGCGATGAGCAGTTCTTC.